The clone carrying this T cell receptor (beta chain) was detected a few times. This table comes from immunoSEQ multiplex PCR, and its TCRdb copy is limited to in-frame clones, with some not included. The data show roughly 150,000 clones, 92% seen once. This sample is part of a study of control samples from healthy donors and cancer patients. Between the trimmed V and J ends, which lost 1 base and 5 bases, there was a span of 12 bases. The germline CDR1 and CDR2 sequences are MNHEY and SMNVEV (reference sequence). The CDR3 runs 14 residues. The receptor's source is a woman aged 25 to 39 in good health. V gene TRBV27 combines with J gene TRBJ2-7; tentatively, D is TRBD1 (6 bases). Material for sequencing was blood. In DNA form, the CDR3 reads TGTGCCAGCAGTTTATTGTACAGGGTAGACGAGCAGTACTTC. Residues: CASSLLYRVDEQYF.